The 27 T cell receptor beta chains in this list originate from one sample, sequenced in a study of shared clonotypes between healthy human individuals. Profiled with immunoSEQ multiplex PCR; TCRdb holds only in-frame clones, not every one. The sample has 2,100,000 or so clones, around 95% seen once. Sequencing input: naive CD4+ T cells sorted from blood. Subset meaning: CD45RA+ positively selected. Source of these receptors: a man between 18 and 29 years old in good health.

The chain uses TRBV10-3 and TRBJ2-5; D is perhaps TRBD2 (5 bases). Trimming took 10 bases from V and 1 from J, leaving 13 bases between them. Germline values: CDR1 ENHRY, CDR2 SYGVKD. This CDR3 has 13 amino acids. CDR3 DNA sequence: TGTGCCACCCGCCTAGCTCCCCAAGAGACCCAGTACTTC. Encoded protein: CATRLAPQETQYF.

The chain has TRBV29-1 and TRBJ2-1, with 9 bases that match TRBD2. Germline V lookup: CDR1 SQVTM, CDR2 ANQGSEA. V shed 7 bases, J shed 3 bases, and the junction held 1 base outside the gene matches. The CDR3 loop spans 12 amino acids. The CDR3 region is CSATSGYNEQFF. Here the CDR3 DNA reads TGCAGCGCGACTAGCGGCTACAATGAGCAGTTCTTC.

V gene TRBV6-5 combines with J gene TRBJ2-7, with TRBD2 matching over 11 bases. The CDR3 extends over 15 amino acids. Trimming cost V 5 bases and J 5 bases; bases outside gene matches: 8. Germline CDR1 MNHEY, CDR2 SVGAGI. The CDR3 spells CASSRTLAGGNEQYF. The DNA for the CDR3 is TGTGCCAGCAGTCGGACTTTAGCGGGAGGGAACGAGCAGTACTTC.

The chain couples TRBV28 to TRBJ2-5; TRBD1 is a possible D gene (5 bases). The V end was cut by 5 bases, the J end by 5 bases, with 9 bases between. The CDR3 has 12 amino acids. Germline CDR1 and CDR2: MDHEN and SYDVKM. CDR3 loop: CASSVRVETQYF. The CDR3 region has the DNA TGTGCCAGCAGTGTCAGGGTGGAGACCCAGTACTTC.

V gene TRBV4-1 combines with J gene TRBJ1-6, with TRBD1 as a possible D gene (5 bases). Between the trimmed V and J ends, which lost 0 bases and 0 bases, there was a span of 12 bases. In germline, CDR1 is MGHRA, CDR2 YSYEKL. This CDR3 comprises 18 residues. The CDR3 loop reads CASSQDRGESSYNSPLHF. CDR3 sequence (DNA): TGCGCCAGCAGCCAAGATCGGGGGGAGAGCTCCTATAATTCACCCCTCCACTTT.

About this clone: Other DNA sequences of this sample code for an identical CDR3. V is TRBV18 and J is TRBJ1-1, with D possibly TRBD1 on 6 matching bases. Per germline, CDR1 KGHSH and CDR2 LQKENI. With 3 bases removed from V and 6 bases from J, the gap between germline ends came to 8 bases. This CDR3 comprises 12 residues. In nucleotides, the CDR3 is TGTGCCAGCTCACCCCCAGGGGCTGAAGCTTTCTTT. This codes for CASSPPGAEAFF.

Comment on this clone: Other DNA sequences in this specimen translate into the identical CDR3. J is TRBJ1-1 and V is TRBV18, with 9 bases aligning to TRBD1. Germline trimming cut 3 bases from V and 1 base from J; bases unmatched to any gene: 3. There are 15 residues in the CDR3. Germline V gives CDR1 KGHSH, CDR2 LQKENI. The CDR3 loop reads CASSPRTGENTEAFF. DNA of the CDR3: TGTGCCAGCTCACCTAGGACAGGGGAGAACACTGAAGCTTTCTTT.

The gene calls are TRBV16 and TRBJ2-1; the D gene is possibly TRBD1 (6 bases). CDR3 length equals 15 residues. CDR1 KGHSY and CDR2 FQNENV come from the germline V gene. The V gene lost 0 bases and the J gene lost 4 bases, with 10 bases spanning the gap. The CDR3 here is CASSQSDSLYNEQFF. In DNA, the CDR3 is TGTGCCAGCAGCCAATCGGACAGCCTATACAATGAGCAGTTCTTC.

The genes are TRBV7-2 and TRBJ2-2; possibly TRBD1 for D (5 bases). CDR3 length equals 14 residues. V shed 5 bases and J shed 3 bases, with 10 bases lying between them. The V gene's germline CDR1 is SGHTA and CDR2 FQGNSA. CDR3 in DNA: TGTGCCAGCAGCCGACAGTTATACACCGGGGAGCTGTTTTTT. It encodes CASSRQLYTGELFF.

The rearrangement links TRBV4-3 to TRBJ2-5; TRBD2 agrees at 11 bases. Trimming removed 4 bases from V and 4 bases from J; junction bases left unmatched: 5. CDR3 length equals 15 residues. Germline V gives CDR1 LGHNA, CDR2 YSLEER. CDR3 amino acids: CASSRGLAGGETQYF. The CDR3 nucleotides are TGCGCCAGCAGCCGCGGACTAGCGGGCGGAGAGACCCAGTACTTC.

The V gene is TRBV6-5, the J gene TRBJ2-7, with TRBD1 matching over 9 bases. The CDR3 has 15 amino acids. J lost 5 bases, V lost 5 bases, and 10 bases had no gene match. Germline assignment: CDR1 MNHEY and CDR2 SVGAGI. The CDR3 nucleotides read TGTGCCAGCAGTCCGGGACAGGGAATCAGCCACGAGCAGTACTTC. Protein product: CASSPGQGISHEQYF.

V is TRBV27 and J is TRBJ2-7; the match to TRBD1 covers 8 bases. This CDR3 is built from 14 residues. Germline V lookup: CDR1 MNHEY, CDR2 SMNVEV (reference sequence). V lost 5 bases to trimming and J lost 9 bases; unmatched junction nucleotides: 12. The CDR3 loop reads CASSGGQGWVPQYF. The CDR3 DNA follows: TGTGCCAGCAGTGGAGGACAGGGATGGGTCCCGCAGTACTTC.

The CDR3 sequence is CASSIGFGAVDSNQPQHF. The DNA for the CDR3 is TGTGCCAGTAGTATCGGATTTGGGGCAGTCGATAGCAATCAGCCCCAGCATTTT. The chain carries TRBV19 and TRBJ1-5; maybe TRBD1 (5 bases). Between the trimmed V and J ends, which lost 3 bases and 0 bases, there was a span of 18 bases. CDR1 is LNHDA, CDR2 SQIVND, per germline (reference sequence). The CDR3 runs 18 residues. Looking up the rest from reference TRBV19 and TRBJ1-5 gives the full variable domain: DGGITQSPKYLFRKEGQNVTLSCEQNLNHDAMYWYRQDPGQGLRLIYYSQIVNDFQKGDIAEGYSVSREKKESFPLTVTSAQKNPTAFYLCASSIGFGAVDSNQPQHFGDGTRLSIL.

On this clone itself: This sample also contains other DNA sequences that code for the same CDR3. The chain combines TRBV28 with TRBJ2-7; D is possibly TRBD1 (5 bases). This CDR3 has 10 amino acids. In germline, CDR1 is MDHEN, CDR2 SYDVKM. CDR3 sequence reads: CASRQGKQYF. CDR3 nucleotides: TGTGCTAGCCGGCAGGGAAAGCAGTACTTC. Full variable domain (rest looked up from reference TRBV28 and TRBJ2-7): DVKVTQSSRYLVKRTGEKVFLECVQDMDHENMFWYRQDPGLGLRLIYFSYDVKMKEKGDIPEGYSVSREKKERFSLILESASTNQTSMYLCASRQGKQYFGPGTRLTVT.

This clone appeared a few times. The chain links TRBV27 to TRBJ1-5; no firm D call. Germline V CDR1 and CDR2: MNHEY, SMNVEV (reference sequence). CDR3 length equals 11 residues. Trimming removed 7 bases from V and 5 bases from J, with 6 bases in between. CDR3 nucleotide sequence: TGTGCCAGCATGGGAGATCAGCCCCAGCATTTT. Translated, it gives CASMGDQPQHF.

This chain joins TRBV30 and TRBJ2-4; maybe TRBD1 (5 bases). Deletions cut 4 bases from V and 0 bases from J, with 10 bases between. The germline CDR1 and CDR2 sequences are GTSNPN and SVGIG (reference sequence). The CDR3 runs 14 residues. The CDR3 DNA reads TGTGCCTGGATCCCCAGGGTAGCCAAAAACATTCAGTACTTC. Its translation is CAWIPRVAKNIQYF.

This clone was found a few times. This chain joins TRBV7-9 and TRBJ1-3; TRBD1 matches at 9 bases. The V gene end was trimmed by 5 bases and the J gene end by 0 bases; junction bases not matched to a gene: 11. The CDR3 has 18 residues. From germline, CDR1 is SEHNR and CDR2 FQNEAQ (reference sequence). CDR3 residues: CASSTTGTGTPSGNTIYF. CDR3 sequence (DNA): TGTGCCAGCAGCACTACCGGGACAGGGACTCCCTCTGGAAACACCATATATTTT.

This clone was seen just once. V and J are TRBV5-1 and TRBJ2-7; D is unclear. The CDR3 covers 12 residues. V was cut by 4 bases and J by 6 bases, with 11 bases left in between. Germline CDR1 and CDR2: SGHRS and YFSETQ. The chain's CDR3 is CASSPNVGEQYF. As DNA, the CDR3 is TGCGCCAGCAGCCCTAATGTTGGCGAGCAGTACTTC.

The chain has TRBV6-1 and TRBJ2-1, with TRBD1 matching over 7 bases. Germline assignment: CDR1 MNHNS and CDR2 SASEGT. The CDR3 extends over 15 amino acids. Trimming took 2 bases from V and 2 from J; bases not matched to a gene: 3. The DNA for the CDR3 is TGTGCCAGCAGTGAAAACGGACAGGCCTACAATGAGCAGTTCTTC. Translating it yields CASSENGQAYNEQFF.

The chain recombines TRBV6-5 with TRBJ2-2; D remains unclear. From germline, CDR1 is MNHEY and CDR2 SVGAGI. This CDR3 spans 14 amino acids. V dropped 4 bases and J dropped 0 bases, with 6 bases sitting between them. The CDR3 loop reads CASSSSANTGELFF. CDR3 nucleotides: TGTGCCAGCAGTTCCAGCGCGAACACCGGGGAGCTGTTTTTT.

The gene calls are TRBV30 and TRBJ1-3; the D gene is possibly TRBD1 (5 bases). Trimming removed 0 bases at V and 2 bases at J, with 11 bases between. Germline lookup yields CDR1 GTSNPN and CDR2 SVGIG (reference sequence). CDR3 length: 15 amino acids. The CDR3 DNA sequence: TGTGCCTGGAGTGTACAGGCAGGGACTGGAAACACCATATATTTT. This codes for CAWSVQAGTGNTIYF.

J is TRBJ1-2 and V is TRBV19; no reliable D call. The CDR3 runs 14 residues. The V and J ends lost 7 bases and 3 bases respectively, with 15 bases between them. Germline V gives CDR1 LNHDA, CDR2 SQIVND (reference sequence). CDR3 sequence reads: CASTDPGRDYGYTF. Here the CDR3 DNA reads TGTGCCAGTACAGACCCGGGCCGAGACTATGGCTACACCTTC. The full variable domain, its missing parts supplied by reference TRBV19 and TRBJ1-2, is DGGITQSPKYLFRKEGQNVTLSCEQNLNHDAMYWYRQDPGQGLRLIYYSQIVNDFQKGDIAEGYSVSREKKESFPLTVTSAQKNPTAFYLCASTDPGRDYGYTFGSGTRLTVV.

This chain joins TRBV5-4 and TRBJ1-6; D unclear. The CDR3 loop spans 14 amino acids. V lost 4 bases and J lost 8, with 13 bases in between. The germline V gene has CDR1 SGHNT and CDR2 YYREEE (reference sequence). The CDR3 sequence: CASSAARTDSPLHF. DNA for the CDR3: TGTGCCAGCAGCGCCGCTAGGACGGATTCACCCCTCCACTTT. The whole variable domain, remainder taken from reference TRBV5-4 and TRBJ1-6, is ETGVTQSPTHLIKTRGQQVTLRCSSQSGHNTVSWYQQALGQGPQFIFQYYREEENGRGNFPPRFSGLQFPNYSSELNVNALELDDSALYLCASSAARTDSPLHFGNGTRLTVT.

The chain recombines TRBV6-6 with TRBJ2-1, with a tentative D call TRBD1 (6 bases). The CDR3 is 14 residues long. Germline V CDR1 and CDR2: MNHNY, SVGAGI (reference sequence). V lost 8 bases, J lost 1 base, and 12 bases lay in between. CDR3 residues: CASARTESYNEQFF. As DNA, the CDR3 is TGTGCCAGCGCCAGGACAGAGTCCTACAATGAGCAGTTCTTC.

For the CDR3, the DNA is TGTGCCAGCAGCGTAGTAGGGGACAACTATGGCTACACCTTC. This translates into CASSVVGDNYGYTF. The genes are TRBV9 and TRBJ1-2; tentative D call: TRBD1 (5 bases). This CDR3 spans 14 amino acids. Germline assignment: CDR1 SGDLS and CDR2 YYNGEE. Trimming left V 0 bases short and J 2 bases short, with 8 bases between.

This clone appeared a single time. As DNA, the CDR3 is TGTGCCAGCAGTGAAGCGAGGTCGACACCATCCTATGGCTACACCTTC. Its translation: CASSEARSTPSYGYTF. The V and J genes are TRBV2 and TRBJ1-2; the D is unclear. This CDR3 has 16 residues. Trimming took 0 bases from V and 4 from J, leaving 15 bases between them. CDR1 and CDR2 from the germline V gene are SNHLY and FYNNEI.

Written as DNA, the CDR3 is TGTGCCAGCAGCCAAGAGGGGCGGGATTACCACAATGAGCAGTTCTTC. This sequence encodes CASSQEGRDYHNEQFF. The rearrangement joins TRBV4-2 to TRBJ2-1; D perhaps matches TRBD2 (6 bases). Germline loops: CDR1 LGHNA, CDR2 YNFKEQ. The CDR3 extends over 16 amino acids. V lost 0 bases to trimming and J lost 5 bases, with 14 bases between them.